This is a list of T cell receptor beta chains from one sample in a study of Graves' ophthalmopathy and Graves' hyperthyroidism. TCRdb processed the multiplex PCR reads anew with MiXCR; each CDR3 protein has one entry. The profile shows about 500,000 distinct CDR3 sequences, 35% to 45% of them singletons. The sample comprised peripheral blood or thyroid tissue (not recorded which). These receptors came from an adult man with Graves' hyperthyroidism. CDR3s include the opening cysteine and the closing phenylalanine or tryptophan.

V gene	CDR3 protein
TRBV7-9	CASSLALGQGNTEAFF
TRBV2	CASSPRTGRVETQYF
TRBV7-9	CASWSPTEYYGYTF
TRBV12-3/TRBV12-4	CASSAQAAQYF
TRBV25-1	CASSEGAGGNYEQYF
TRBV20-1	CSARDPSGGPYEQYF
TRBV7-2	CASSSSLSGGSLYEQYF
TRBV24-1	CATSEEISNQPQHF
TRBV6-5	CATGQRSYEQYF
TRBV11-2	CASSLDSRQLSGNTIYF
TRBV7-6	CASSLASGGLYEQYF
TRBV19	CASSINRASYEQYF
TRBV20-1	CSATKEGAPYGYTF
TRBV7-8	CASSLERWGPEQYF
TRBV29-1	CSVLGVGLANYEQYF
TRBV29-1	CSVEAGGTDTQYF
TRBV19	CTSSIGATNEKLFF
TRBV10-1	CASSGLWDRGNSPLHF
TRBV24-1	CATSDFDRGYTF
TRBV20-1	CSATTDSTYEQYF
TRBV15	CASTLLGQNQPQHF
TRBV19	CASSRSLSNQPQHF
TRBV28	CASSFWAMNTEAFF
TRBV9	CASSPWKGTTYNSPLHF
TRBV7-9	CASSLMRGSYTGELFF
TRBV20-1	CSALTETLAYEQYF
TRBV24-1	CATSDPGGGWTGELFF
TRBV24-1	CATGREVSTDTQYF
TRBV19	CASSIVTGTGNGYTF
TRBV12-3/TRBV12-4	CASRHTGTEREKLFF
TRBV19	CASSRASGSYEQYF
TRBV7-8	CASSPIRAWSQETQYF
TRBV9	CASSTHEDEKLFF
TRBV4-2	CASSQDDRAYEQYF
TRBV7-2	CASSLEASGIHEQFF
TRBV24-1	CASSPPNRYEQYF
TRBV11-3	CASSFPGGAGGDHNEQFF
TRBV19	CASSGQGNEQFF
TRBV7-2	CASSPQWGNYGYTF
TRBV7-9	CASSAAVPGTDTQYF
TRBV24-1	CATSGRTGDQETQYF
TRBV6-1	CASSAWTGGETEAFF
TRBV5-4	CASTFGGMNTEAFF
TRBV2	CASSVNHRDEQYF
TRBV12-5	CASAPGHEQFF
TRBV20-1	CSASMVASGGVGGGETQYF
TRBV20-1	CSASGGAGYEQYF
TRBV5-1	CASSPWERGTQYF
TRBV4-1	CASSQEDGVISYEQYF
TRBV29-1	CSVRLAVKNTGELFF
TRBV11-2	CASSLGFSRAGNTF
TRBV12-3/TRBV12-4	CASSLGGASGGYTF
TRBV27	CASSVHSGAVDEQYF
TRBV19	CASSIWAKGYRTEAFF